This paragraph reports one TCR beta chain. Its antigen is not known. Treatment here: about 20 received Ad26.COV2.S at low or high dose, single or two shots; roughly five received placebo; per-sample allocation not given. Vaccine and placebo recipients were sampled on day 63 after the first injection. This entry comes from a study of Ad26.COV2.S vaccination and SARS-CoV-2 variants. Background on the study: Participants got Ad26.COV2.S intramuscularly, once or twice 56 days apart. Findings of the study overall: The TCR breadth and depth analyses may have understated or missed part of the total T cell responses. Among vaccine recipients, spike-specific TCR breadth exceeded that of placebo recipients.

Assay used: immunoSEQ multiplex PCR; TCRdb lists only in-frame clones, some missing. The sample shows roughly 500,000 clones, roughly 89% of them seen only once. Sample: peripheral blood, taken in a trial of Ad26.COV2.S vaccine versus placebo. The clonotype was recovered from a person aged 18-65 years who received the Ad26.COV2.S COVID-19 vaccine or a placebo.

The CDR3 loop is CASSRGTGYLKLFF. The CDR3 DNA reads as TGCGCCAGCAGCCGCGGGACAGGGTATTTGAAACTGTTTTTT. V usage is TRBV5-1 and J usage is TRBJ1-4; 9 bases are a match to TRBD1. Per the germline V gene, CDR1 is SGHRS and CDR2 is YFSETQ. This CDR3 has 14 residues. V lost 4 bases to trimming and J lost 11 bases; unmatched junction nucleotides: 9.